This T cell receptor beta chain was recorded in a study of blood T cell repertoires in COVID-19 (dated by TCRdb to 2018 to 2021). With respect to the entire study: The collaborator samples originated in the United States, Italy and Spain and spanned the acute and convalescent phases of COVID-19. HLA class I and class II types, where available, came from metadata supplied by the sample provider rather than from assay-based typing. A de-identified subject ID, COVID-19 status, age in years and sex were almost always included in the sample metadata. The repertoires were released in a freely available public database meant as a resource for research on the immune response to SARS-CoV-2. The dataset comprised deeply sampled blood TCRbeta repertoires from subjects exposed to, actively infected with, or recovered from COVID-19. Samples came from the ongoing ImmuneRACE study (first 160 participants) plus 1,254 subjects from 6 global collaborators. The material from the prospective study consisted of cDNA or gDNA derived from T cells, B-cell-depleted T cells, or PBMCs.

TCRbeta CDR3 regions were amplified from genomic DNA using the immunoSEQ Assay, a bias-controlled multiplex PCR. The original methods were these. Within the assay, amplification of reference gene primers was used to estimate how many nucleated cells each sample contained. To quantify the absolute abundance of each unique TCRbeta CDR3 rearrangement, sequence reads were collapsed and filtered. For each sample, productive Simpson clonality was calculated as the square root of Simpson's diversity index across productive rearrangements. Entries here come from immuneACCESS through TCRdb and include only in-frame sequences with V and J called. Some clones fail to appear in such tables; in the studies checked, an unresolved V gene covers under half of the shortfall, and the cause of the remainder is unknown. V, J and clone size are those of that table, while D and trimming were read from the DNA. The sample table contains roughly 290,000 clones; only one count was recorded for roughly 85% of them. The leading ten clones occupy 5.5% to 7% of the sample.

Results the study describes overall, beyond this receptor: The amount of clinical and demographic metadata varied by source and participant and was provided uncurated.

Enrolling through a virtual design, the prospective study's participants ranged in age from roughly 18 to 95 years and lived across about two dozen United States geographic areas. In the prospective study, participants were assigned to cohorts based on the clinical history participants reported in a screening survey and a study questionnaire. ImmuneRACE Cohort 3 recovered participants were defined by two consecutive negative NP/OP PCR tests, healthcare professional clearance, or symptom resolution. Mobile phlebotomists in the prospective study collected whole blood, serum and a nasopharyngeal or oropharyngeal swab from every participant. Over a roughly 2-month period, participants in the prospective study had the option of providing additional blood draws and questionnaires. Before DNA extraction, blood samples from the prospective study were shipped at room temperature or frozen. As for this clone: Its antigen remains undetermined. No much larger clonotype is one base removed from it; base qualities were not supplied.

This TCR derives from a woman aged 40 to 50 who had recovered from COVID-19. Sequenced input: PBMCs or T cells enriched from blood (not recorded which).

This receptor has the CDR3 CASSLSGGAPEKLFF. The DNA is TGTGCCAGCAGTTTATCGGGGGGGGCACCTGAAAAACTGTTTTTT. Rearrangement joined TRBV27 to TRBJ1-4; TRBD1 is perhaps the D gene, given 6 matching bases. The germline V gene (reference sequence) supplies CDR1 MNHEY and CDR2 SMNVEV. The CDR3 goes from the cysteine to the phenylalanine over 15 residues. Of the read, only the CDR3 DNA is kept; its 45 bases are in frame from base 1. Trimming removed 0 bases from V and 7 bases from J, leaving 12 bases between the germline ends.